This entry is about one T cell receptor beta chain. This specimen belongs to a study of patients and donors after allogeneic stem cell transplantation. The CDR3 runs to 14 residues. Germline loops: CDR1 MGHRA, CDR2 YSYEKL. Trimming left V 4 bases short and J 2 bases short, with 11 bases between. TCRdb independently ran MiXCR on the RT-PCR reads; one entry per CDR3 protein. The sample has about 200,000 distinct CDR3 sequences, around two fifths seen once; the top ten hold around a tenth. Sequencing input: blood, either unsorted or a sorted T cell fraction (not recorded which). This sequence was found in a human donor who was either an allogeneic HSCT recipient or a stem cell or donor lymphocyte infusion donor (not recorded which). It is not recorded whose cells these are; they may come from a transplant donor. The chain combines TRBV4-1 with TRBJ1-2; D unclear. The CDR3 coding sequence is TGCGCCAGCAGCCGAGATCCACAGAACTATGGCTACACCTTC. Translating gives CASSRDPQNYGYTF.